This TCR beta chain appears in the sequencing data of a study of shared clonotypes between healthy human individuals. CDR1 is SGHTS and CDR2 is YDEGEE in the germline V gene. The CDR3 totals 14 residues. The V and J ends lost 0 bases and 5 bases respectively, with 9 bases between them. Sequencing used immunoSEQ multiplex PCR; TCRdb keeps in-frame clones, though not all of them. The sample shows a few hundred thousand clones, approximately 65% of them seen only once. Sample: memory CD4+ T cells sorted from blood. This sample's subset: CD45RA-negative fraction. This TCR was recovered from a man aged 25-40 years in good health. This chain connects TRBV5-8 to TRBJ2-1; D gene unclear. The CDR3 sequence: CASSLGDGHNEQFF. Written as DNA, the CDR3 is TGTGCCAGCAGCTTGGGCGACGGTCACAATGAGCAGTTCTTC.